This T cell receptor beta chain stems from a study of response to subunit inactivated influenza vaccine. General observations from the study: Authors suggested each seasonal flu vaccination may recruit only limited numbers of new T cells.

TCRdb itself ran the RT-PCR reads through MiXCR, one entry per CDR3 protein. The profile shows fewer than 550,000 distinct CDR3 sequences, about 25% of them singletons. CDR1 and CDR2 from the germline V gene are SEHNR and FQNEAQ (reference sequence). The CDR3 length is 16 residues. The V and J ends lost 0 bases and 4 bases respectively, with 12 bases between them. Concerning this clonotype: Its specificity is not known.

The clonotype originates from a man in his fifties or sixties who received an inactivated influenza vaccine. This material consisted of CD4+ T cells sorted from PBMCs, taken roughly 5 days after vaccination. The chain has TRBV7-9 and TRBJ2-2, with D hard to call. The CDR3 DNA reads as TGTGCCAGCAGCTTAGCGGCACTCCAAGCCACCGGGGAGCTGTTTTTT. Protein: CASSLAALQATGELFF.